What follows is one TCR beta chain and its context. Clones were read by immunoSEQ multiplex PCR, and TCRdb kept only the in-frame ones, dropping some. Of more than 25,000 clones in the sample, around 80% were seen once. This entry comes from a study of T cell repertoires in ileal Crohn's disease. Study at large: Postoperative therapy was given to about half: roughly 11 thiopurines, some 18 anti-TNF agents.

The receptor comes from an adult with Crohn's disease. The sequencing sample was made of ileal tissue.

The CDR3 reads CASRGLNSRDTQYF. CDR3 sequence (DNA): TGTGCCAGTAGGGGACTCAACTCAAGGGATACGCAGTATTTT. The rearrangement joins TRBV19 to TRBJ2-3; possibly TRBD2 for D (6 bases). Germline CDR1 and CDR2: LNHDA and SQIVND (reference sequence). The CDR3 covers 14 residues. The ends were cut back, 6 bases at V and 6 bases at J, with 16 bases in the middle.